The T cell receptor beta chain under discussion was sequenced for a study of T cells after yellow fever vaccination (dated by TCRdb to between 2018 and 2021). With respect to the entire study: The SMART-Seq v4 Ultra Low Input RNA kit was used to prepare libraries from fractions with low cell numbers. To follow T-cell clones before and after primary and booster YFV17D yellow fever vaccination, bulk TCR alpha and beta repertoires were sequenced over time. Two healthy male donors, one aged 18 to 29 and one aged 30 to 40 years, were included in the cohort. Blood samples were taken at several timepoints before and after primary and secondary immunization, and bulk PBMC replicates and cell subsets were isolated. What the research found in general, with its limitations: Most clones expanded after primary vaccination were re-detected after the booster (almost 98% of CD4 and roughly 85% of CD8), suggesting broad memory maintenance. Because only a couple of donors were included in the study, the extent to which the findings can be generalized is limited. A small fraction of clonotypes showed up in both the CD4 and CD8 compartments, probably as a result of convergent recombination. Computational filtering was required because FACS-sorted repertoires could contain abundant contaminating clonotypes from the bulk population. Compared with the primary T-cell response, the secondary T-cell response was faster but weaker, reaching its peak on day 5 rather than on day 15.

Synthesis of TCR cDNA relied on 5'RACE template switching, a step that introduced a universal primer site along with unique molecular identifiers. Priming of cDNA synthesis was performed from both the TCR alpha and TCR beta constant segments. Library amplification involved two PCR steps, and the second step added sample barcodes and sequencing adapters. Sequencing of libraries was performed on Illumina HiSeq 2500 (2x100 bp) or NovaSeq (2x150 bp). For the original study's pipeline: MIGEC was used to demultiplex reads and collapse the reads into UMI consensus sequences, and MiXCR was used for V(D)J alignment. Vaccine-responding clonotypes were identified with edgeR using replicate PBMC samples, with FDR below 0.01 and a log2 fold change above 5 up to day 15 being required. CD4 or CD8 identity was assigned to each bulk clonotype according to whether the clonotype was present at higher abundance in the sequenced CD4 repertoire or the sequenced CD8 repertoire. The public sequencing data were trimmed at Q25 with fastp and processed into clonotypes with MiXCR by TCRdb, which kept only in-frame beta chains. CDR3 protein sequences are deduplicated, and each keeps its most common genes and DNA. The V and J calls were determined by TCRdb, not by the authors. The sample table shows 550,000 or so distinct CDR3 sequences, and 15% to 20% are seen once. The ten largest clones take up 13% to 15% of the sample.

With respect to this clonotype: This clone's antigen is unknown. Per-nucleotide qualities are absent, and no much larger clonotype sits a single base away.

From V the trimming removes 4 bases and from J it removes 4 bases, while the gene matches leave 10 bases of the junction unaccounted for. Including cysteine and phenylalanine, the CDR3 has 15 amino acids. The CDR3 DNA has 45 bases and is translated from base 1. The germline V gene sets CDR1 to SGHDN and CDR2 to FVKESK. The treatment or condition label for this specimen denotes: live attenuated yellow fever vaccine strain. Two biological replicates of bulk PBMCs were collected at each blood-draw timepoint. A standard Ficoll-Paque protocol was used to isolate PBMCs from peripheral blood. TriZol was used to extract RNA from bulk PBMCs, CD4 and CD8 fractions, and dextramer-positive and dextramer-negative fractions.

This receptor was identified in a man aged 30 to 39 who received the YFV17D yellow fever vaccine. The starting material was PBMCs, obtained 15 days after the yellow fever booster vaccination. In this chain, TRBV14 is recombined with TRBJ2-7, with 7 central nucleotides matching TRBD2. Here the CDR3 is given as CASSPWRESRYEQYF. The sequenced DNA is TGTGCCAGCAGCCCCTGGCGGGAGTCCAGGTACGAGCAGTACTTC.